These 20 T cell receptor beta chains were all obtained from the same sample, sequenced in a study of blood T cell repertoires in COVID-19. Clones were read by immunoSEQ multiplex PCR, and TCRdb kept only the in-frame ones, dropping some. The sample holds 300,000 or so clones, 85% to 90% seen once. The sample was PBMCs or T cells enriched from blood (not recorded which). The origin of the receptors is a woman in her 50s who had been exposed to COVID-19.

The gene calls are TRBV9 and TRBJ2-2; 15 positions agree with TRBD2. The CDR3 loop spans 19 amino acids. With V trimmed by 3 bases and J by 5 bases, 11 bases remained unmatched. Germline values: CDR1 SGDLS, CDR2 YYNGEE. The CDR3 is CASSGGGLAGGPLTGELFF. In DNA, the CDR3 is TGTGCCAGCAGCGGAGGAGGACTAGCGGGGGGGCCGTTGACCGGGGAGCTGTTTTTT.

The chain has TRBV19 and TRBJ1-5, with D tentatively TRBD1 (5 bases). The CDR3 has 15 amino acids. V was shortened by 4 bases and J by 10 bases, with 20 bases between the two germline ends. Germline CDR1 LNHDA, CDR2 SQIVND (reference sequence). In DNA, the CDR3 is TGTGCCAGTAGTACGAAGCAGTTGACAGTGAGTCCCCAGCATTTT. Translated, it gives CASSTKQLTVSPQHF.

This sequence joins TRBV9 and TRBJ2-2; D perhaps matches TRBD2 (5 bases). The CDR3 has 16 residues. The V and J ends lost 3 bases and 0 bases respectively, with 12 bases between them. Germline V gene lookup returns CDR1 SGDLS and CDR2 YYNGEE. CDR3 region: CASSGRVGTNTGELFF. The CDR3 DNA follows: TGTGCCAGCAGCGGGCGGGTGGGAACGAACACCGGGGAGCTGTTTTTT.

The chain links TRBV6-5 to TRBJ1-1; D is undetermined. Germline CDR1 MNHEY, CDR2 SVGAGI. Trimming removed 7 bases from V and 6 bases from J, with 15 bases in between. CDR3 length equals 13 residues. CDR3: CASTRAGRAEAFF. DNA of the CDR3: TGTGCCAGCACGAGGGCAGGTAGGGCTGAAGCTTTCTTT.

The rearrangement uses TRBV3-1 (or the pseudogene TRBV3-2) and TRBJ1-2; the D is unclear. The CDR3 is made up of 15 amino acids. V lost 0 bases and J lost 3, with 11 bases in between. The germline V gene has CDR1 LGHDT and CDR2 YNNKEL (reference sequence). In DNA form, the CDR3 reads TGTGCCAGCAGCCAAGATCGCACCTACCACTATGGCTACACCTTC. It is translated as CASSQDRTYHYGYTF.

The CDR3 protein is CASSLETGAQYF. The CDR3 coding sequence is TGTGCCAGCAGCTTGGAGACGGGGGCCCAGTACTTC. This chain joins TRBV5-5 and TRBJ2-5, with D possibly TRBD2 on 6 matching bases. Per the germline V gene, CDR1 is SGHKS and CDR2 is YYEKEE (reference sequence). CDR3 length: 12 amino acids. Between the trimmed V and J ends, which lost 0 bases and 9 bases, there was a span of 9 bases.

The rearrangement uses TRBV19 and TRBJ1-5, with D unclear. Germline V lookup: CDR1 LNHDA, CDR2 SQIVND (reference sequence). Trimming shortened V by 5 bases and J by 10 bases, and 15 bases separated the two germline ends. The CDR3 totals 13 residues. The CDR3 DNA reads as TGTGCCAGTAGTTCCTTAATCGAGGGTCCCCAGCATTTT. Amino acid sequence: CASSSLIEGPQHF.

V gene TRBV10-1 combines with J gene TRBJ1-2; 7 bases map to TRBD1. V lost 6 bases and J lost 6; bases outside the gene matches: 7. CDR1 is WNHNN and CDR2 is SYGVQD in the germline V gene (reference sequence). The CDR3 consists of 13 residues. Here the CDR3 reads CASRVGTEDGYTF. CDR3 nucleotides: TGCGCCAGCAGAGTAGGGACAGAGGATGGCTACACCTTC.

The chain couples TRBV9 to TRBJ2-7, with TRBD1 matching 8 bases. Per the germline V gene, CDR1 is SGDLS and CDR2 is YYNGEE. This CDR3 contains 14 residues. V lost 1 base and J lost 6; bases outside the gene matches: 6. This CDR3 is CASSVQAGGGEQYF. CDR3 coding DNA: TGTGCCAGCAGCGTACAGGCAGGGGGCGGCGAGCAGTACTTC.

This rearrangement joins TRBV5-4 to TRBJ2-2; 14 bases map to TRBD2. Germline V gene lookup returns CDR1 SGHNT and CDR2 YYREEE (reference sequence). The CDR3 totals 17 residues. After removal of 4 bases from V and 2 bases from J, the junction contained 4 bases not matched to a gene. The CDR3 nucleotides read TGTGCCAGCAGCCGGGGACTAGCGGGGGCTAACACCGGGGAGCTGTTTTTT. Translated, it gives CASSRGLAGANTGELFF.

V is TRBV7-2 and J is TRBJ1-5, with unresolved D. V lost 4 bases and J lost 6, with 13 bases in between. Germline lookup yields CDR1 SGHTA and CDR2 FQGNSA. The CDR3 totals 14 residues. CDR3 coding DNA: TGTGCCAGCAGCTACGGATCGGGAAGTCAGCCCCAGCATTTT. It yields the protein CASSYGSGSQPQHF.

V is TRBV12-3 or TRBV12-4 and J is TRBJ2-7, with TRBD1 as a possible D gene (6 bases). Trimming took off 1 base at V and 4 bases at J, with 8 bases between the two ends. This CDR3 contains 13 residues. CDR3 in amino acids: CASSLEGEYEQYF. In DNA form, the CDR3 reads TGTGCCAGCAGTTTAGAGGGGGAGTACGAGCAGTACTTC.

This clone is a singleton in its sample. The chain joins TRBV5-4 to TRBJ1-4; 8 bases align to TRBD1. Germline V CDR1 and CDR2: SGHNT, YYREEE (reference sequence). V trimming: 4 bases; J trimming: 1 base; junction bases outside the gene matches: 3. The CDR3 extends over 15 amino acids. The CDR3 DNA sequence: TGTGCCAGCAGCCGTACAGGGGGAACTAATGAAAAACTGTTTTTT. Its protein is CASSRTGGTNEKLFF.

This rearrangement joins TRBV7-2 to TRBJ2-2, with D unresolved. The CDR3 runs 13 residues. Germline CDR1 reads SGHTA; CDR2 reads FQGNSA. Trimming took 5 bases from V and 6 from J, leaving 10 bases between them. The CDR3, as DNA: TGTGCCAGCAGCCCCTGGTCGGCCGGGGAGCTGTTTTTT. It yields the protein CASSPWSAGELFF.

The V call is TRBV7-2, the J call TRBJ2-7, with 14 nucleotides matching TRBD2. The CDR3 has 16 amino acids. J was trimmed by 3 bases and V by 1 base; bases with no gene match: 2. Germline CDR1 SGHTA, CDR2 FQGNSA. CDR3 loop: CASSLDGTSGGYEQYF. Here the CDR3 DNA reads TGTGCCAGCAGCTTAGACGGGACTAGCGGGGGCTACGAGCAGTACTTC.

The chain uses TRBV21-1 and TRBJ2-1; the table assigns TRBD2, which was not confirmed against the DNA. TRBV21-1 is a known pseudogene. CDR3 length: 15 residues. CDR3 loop: CASSKAGGPYNEQFF. The CDR3 nucleotides read TGTGCCAGCAGCAAAGCGGGGGGGCCATACAATGAGCAGTTCTTC.

The chain links TRBV29-1 to TRBJ1-1, with 10 bases matching TRBD1. V gave up 3 bases and J gave up 7 bases; unmatched junction bases: 5. Germline V gene lookup returns CDR1 SQVTM and CDR2 ANQGSEA. There are 13 residues in the CDR3. CDR3 bases: TGCAGCGTTGAGACCGGGACAGGGGATGAAGCTTTCTTT. This sequence encodes CSVETGTGDEAFF.

The V and J genes are TRBV12-3 or TRBV12-4 and TRBJ2-1; D might be TRBD2 (6 bases). The CDR3 contains 12 residues. The V and J ends lost 4 bases and 15 bases respectively, with 16 bases between them. The CDR3 protein is CASSSTSLPPFF. In nucleotides, the CDR3 is TGTGCCAGCAGTTCGACTAGTTTGCCCCCGTTCTTC.

CDR3 DNA sequence: TGTGCCAGCAGTTCCGACAGGGGGGGAGGAAACACCATATATTTT. Translated: CASSSDRGGGNTIYF. V is TRBV28 and J is TRBJ1-3, with 9 bases fitting TRBD1. Germline V lookup: CDR1 MDHEN, CDR2 SYDVKM. V shed 4 bases and J 4 bases; nucleotides not matched to a gene: 5. This CDR3 has 15 residues. Filled out from reference TRBV28 and TRBJ1-3, the complete variable domain reads DVKVTQSSRYLVKRTGEKVFLECVQDMDHENMFWYRQDPGLGLRLIYFSYDVKMKEKGDIPEGYSVSREKKERFSLILESASTNQTSMYLCASSSDRGGGNTIYFGEGSWLTVV.

A single count supports this clone. DNA of the CDR3: TGCAGCGTGACGGAGGGCACAGGGGCCTACTATGGCTACACCTTC. It yields the protein CSVTEGTGAYYGYTF. The chain combines TRBV29-1 with TRBJ1-2; TRBD1 matches at 7 bases. This CDR3 has 15 residues. V shed 6 bases, J shed 3 bases, and the junction held 13 bases outside the gene matches. Looked up from germline, CDR1 is SQVTM and CDR2 is ANQGSEA.